One T cell receptor beta chain is described in this entry. This clonotype was counted many times. This receptor's antigen is unknown. No base quality information exists; no much larger clone differs at one position. The CDR3 sequence holds 13 residues, the cysteine and phenylalanine included. Only the CDR3 part of the read is kept: 39 bases, read in frame from the first base. V is reduced by 0 bases and J by 4 bases, leaving a spacing of 6 bases between them. Read against the paper, the sample's time point label means: patch test 1, 2 weeks after DPC sensitization. The sample's treatment or condition label, decoded: therapeutic diphenylcyclopropenone sensitization with weekly scalp DPC. At each patch-test visit, blood was drawn before the patch test was applied. Patients were eligible if aged 18 to 70, diagnosed with alopecia and judged suitable for DPC therapy, and pregnant patients were excluded. Total RNA was extracted from unfractionated whole blood that had been collected in Tempus Blood RNA tubes.

This sample is drawn from a study of human T cells and chemical hapten exposure (dated by TCRdb to about 2021). For the wider study: For sensitization, 2% DPC in acetone was applied to an approximately 2 cm by approximately 2 cm area of upper inner arm skin. For TCR sequencing, blood came from 25 to 35 alopecia patients at anywhere from one to four time points (pre-sensitization, 2, 6 and 24 weeks). Patient blood was sampled pre-sensitization (week 0) and at 2, 6 and about 24 weeks after DPC sensitization. Libraries were pooled for sequencing, and per-sample TCR yields varied mainly because of small differences in library volumes within the pool. Patients additionally received weekly therapeutic DPC doses to the scalp throughout the roughly 25-week study period. Patch tests used Finn chambers with 0.01% DPC on the upper back, scored after 6 days by International Contact Dermatitis Research Group standards. The mostly female patient cohort included alopecia areata with under or over 50% scalp involvement, alopecia totalis and alopecia universalis. The study tracked peripheral blood TCR repertoire changes in vivo during primary and secondary sensitization to the hapten diphenylcyclopropenone (DPC) in alopecia patients.

The library was prepared using RACE. The sequencing machine was a NextSeq 500. Library preparation attached unique molecular identifiers to individual cDNA molecules for quantitative, reproducible TCR counting. Each blood RNA sample was used to sequence both TCR alpha and TCR beta chains. The study's processing was this. The median number of TCRs per sample was approximately 98,000, ranging from about 20,000 to 690,600. V, J and CDR3 annotation of the TCR reads was performed with the Decombinator software suite. Every sample was subsampled to the same number of TCRs (28,000) for the PS versus PT1 abundance plots. TCRs were defined as expanded if absent before sensitization and observed at least eight times at the 2-week time point. TCRdb applied fastp at Q25 and MiXCR to the public reads, then kept only in-frame beta chains. Identical CDR3 protein sequences are pooled into one entry, listed with their most common genes and DNA. These V and J calls originate from TCRdb's pipeline instead of the authors' own analysis. The sample has roughly 380,000 distinct CDR3 sequences on record, 4% to 5.5% of them singletons. The ten most abundant clones make up around 2% of the sample.

On the study overall, not on this receptor specifically: Repeated subsampling changed both the strength of the expansion versus patch-test correlation and the threshold at which that correlation became significant. Significantly more large CDR3 similarity clusters were formed by expanded TCRs than by pre-sensitization or healthy control sets, consistent with antigen-driven responses. DPC sensitization did not change the number of TCRs with a frequency above 1 in 1000, and there was no evidence of changes in global repertoire structure. All patients had alopecia, a presumed autoimmune disease, so their immune response might differ from that of healthy individuals. Patch test score was positively correlated with the number of PT1 expanded TCRs, with significance at thresholds 8, 16 and 32 but not at 4.

Recombination joined TRBV12-3 or TRBV12-4 with TRBJ1-2; TRBD1 might be the D gene, on 5 matching bases. The sample was whole blood, taken in connection with sensitization to the hapten diphenylcyclopropenone (DPC). This TCR derives from a woman between 50 and 59 years old with alopecia areata. Some clones in this sample may be carry-over from other donors' samples. The CDR3 has the sequence CASSLAGAYGYTF. The nucleotide sequence reads TGTGCCAGCAGTTTAGCAGGGGCCTATGGCTACACCTTC.